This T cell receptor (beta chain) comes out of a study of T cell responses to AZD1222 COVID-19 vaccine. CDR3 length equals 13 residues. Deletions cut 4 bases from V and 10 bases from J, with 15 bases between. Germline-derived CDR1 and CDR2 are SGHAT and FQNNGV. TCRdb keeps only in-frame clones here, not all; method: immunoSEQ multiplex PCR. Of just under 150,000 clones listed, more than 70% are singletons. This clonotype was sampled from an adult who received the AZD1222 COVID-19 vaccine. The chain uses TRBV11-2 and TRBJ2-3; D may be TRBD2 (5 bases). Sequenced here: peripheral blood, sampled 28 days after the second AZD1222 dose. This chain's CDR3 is CASSSRGPEAQYF. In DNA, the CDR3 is TGTGCCAGCAGCTCGCGCGGACCGGAGGCGCAGTATTTT.